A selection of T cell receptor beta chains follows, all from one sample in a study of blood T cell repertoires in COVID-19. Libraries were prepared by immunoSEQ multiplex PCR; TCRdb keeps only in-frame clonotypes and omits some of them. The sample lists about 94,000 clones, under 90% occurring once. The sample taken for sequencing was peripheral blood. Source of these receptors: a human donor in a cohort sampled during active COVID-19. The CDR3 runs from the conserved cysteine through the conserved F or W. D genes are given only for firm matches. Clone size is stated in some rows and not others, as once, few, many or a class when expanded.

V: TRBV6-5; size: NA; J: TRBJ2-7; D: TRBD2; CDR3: CASSYAGVSSYEQYF; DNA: TGTGCCAGCAGTTACGCGGGAGTTTCATCCTACGAGCAGTACTTC
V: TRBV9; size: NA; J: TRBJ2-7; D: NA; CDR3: CASSVGQATYEQYF; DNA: TGTGCCAGCAGCGTAGGACAGGCTACCTACGAGCAGTACTTC
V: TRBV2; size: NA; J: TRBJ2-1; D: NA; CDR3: CASTHQRPEDEQFF; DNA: TGTGCCAGCACCCATCAACGGCCGGAGGATGAGCAGTTCTTC
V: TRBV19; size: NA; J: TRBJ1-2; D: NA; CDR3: CASKPLRVGYTF; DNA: TGTGCCAGTAAGCCTCTCCGGGTGGGCTACACCTTC
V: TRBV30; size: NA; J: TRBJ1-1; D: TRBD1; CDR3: CAWTPPNRGTEAFF; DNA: TGTGCCTGGACTCCACCAAACAGGGGCACTGAAGCTTTCTTT
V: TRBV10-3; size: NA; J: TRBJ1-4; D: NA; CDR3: CAIGGPSGEKLFF; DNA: TGTGCCATCGGGGGCCCTTCAGGTGAAAAACTGTTTTTT
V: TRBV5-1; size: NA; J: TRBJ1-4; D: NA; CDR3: CASSLSGISSEKLFF; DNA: TGCGCCAGCAGCTTGTCGGGGATTTCCAGTGAAAAACTGTTTTTT
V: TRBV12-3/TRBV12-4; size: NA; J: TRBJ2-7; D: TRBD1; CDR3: CASSRDRSYEQYF; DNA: TGTGCCAGCAGCCGGGACAGGAGCTACGAGCAGTACTTC
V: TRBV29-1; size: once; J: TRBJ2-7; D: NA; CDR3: CSVKYQYEQYF; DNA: TGCAGCGTGAAATATCAGTACGAGCAGTACTTC
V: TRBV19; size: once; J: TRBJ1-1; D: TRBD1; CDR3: CASSKDRGNTEAFF; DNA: TGTGCCAGTAGTAAGGACAGGGGTAACACTGAAGCTTTCTTT
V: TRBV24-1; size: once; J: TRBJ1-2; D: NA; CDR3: CATSDQQGYGYTF; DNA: TGTGCCACCAGTGATCAACAGGGCTATGGCTACACCTTC
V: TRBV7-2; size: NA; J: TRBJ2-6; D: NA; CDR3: CASSLFGAGANVLTF; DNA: TGTGCCAGCAGCTTATTCGGGGCTGGGGCCAACGTCCTGACTTTC
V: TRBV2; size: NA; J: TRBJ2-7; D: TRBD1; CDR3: CASTPDRGYYEQYF; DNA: TGTGCCAGCACCCCGGACAGGGGGTACTACGAGCAGTACTTC
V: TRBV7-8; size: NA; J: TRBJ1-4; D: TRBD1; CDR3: CASRGTALNEKLFF; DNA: TGTGCCAGCAGGGGGACAGCCCTTAATGAAAAACTGTTTTTT
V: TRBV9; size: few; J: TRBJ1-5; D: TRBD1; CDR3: CASSGAGGLPQHF; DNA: TGTGCCAGCAGCGGGGCAGGGGGCCTGCCCCAGCATTTT
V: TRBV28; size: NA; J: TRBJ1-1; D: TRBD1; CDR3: CASRILGQGEAFF; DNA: TGTGCCAGCAGGATACTCGGACAGGGTGAAGCTTTCTTT
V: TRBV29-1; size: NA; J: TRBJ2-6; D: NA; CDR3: CSVTSGANVLTF; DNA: TGCAGCGTCACATCTGGGGCCAACGTCCTGACTTTC
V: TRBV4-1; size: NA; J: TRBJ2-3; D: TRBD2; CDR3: CASTPGATGGTDTQYF; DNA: TGCGCCAGCACCCCTGGGGCTACCGGGGGGACAGATACGCAGTATTTT
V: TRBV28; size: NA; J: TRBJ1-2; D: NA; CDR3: CASSLTDNYGYTF; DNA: TGTGCCAGCAGTTTAACAGATAACTATGGCTACACCTTC
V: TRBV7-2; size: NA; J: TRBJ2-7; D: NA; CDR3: CASSSHYEQYF; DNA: TGTGCCAGCAGCTCACACTACGAGCAGTACTTC
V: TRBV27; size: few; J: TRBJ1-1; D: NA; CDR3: CASSLELGANTEAFF; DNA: TGTGCCAGCAGTTTAGAATTGGGAGCGAACACTGAAGCTTTCTTT
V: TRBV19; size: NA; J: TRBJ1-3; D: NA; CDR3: CASSKPQGSTGNTIYF; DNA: TGTGCCAGTAGTAAACCTCAGGGCTCCACTGGAAACACCATATATTTT